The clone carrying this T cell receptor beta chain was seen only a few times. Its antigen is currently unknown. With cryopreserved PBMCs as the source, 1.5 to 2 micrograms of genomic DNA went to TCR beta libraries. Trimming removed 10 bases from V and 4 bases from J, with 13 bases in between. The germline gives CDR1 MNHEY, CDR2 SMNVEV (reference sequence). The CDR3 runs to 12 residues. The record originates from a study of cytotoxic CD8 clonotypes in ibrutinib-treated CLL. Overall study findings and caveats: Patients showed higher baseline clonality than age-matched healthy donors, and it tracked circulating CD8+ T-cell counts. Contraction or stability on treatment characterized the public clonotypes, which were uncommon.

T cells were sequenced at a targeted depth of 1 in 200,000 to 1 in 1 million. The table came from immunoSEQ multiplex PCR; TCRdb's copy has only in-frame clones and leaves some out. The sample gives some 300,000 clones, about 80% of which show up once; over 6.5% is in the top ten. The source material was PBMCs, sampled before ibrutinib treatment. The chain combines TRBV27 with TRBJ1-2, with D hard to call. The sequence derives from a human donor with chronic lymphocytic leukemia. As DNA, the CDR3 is TGTGCCACCAGAGTAGGCTTCTATGGCTACACCTTC. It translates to CATRVGFYGYTF.